Presented here are 29 T cell receptor beta chains from one specimen sequenced in a study of blood T cell repertoires in COVID-19. Sequencing used immunoSEQ multiplex PCR; TCRdb keeps in-frame clones, though not all of them. The sample yields some 240,000 clones, about 79% seen once. Specimen: peripheral blood. The receptors originated from a woman of 80 years or more with acute or convalescent COVID-19.

The chain is built from TRBV3-1 (or the pseudogene TRBV3-2) and TRBJ2-1; tentatively, D is TRBD2 (6 bases). The germline V gene has CDR1 LGHDT and CDR2 YNNKEL (reference sequence). Between the trimmed V and J ends, which lost 1 base and 5 bases, there was a span of 9 bases. This CDR3 region has 14 residues. The CDR3 DNA sequence: TGTGCCAGCAGCCAAGTGGGACTCAACAATGAGCAGTTCTTC. It codes for CASSQVGLNNEQFF.

Only a few counts were recorded for this clone. This chain connects TRBV29-1 to TRBJ2-7; weak D call: TRBD1 (7 bases). CDR3 length equals 14 residues. Germline loops: CDR1 SQVTM, CDR2 ANQGSEA. Trimming shortened V by 8 bases and J by 0 bases, and 17 bases separated the two germline ends. The CDR3 DNA reads TGCAGCACCAGGGGGGACCTGAGCTCCTACGAGCAGTACTTC. Translation: CSTRGDLSSYEQYF.

The rearrangement links TRBV10-2 to TRBJ2-2; weak D call: TRBD1 (6 bases). Trimming left V 3 bases short and J 1 base short, with 9 bases between. Germline CDR1 WSHSY, CDR2 SAAADI. This CDR3 region has 15 residues. The CDR3 spells CASSEVTGNTGELFF. Here the CDR3 DNA reads TGCGCCAGCAGTGAAGTGACAGGGAACACCGGGGAGCTGTTTTTT.

The chain employs TRBV6-5 and TRBJ1-2, with TRBD1 matching 12 bases. Germline trimming cut 7 bases from V and 5 bases from J; bases unmatched to any gene: 8. The CDR3 length is 15 residues. The germline CDR1 and CDR2 sequences are MNHEY and SVGAGI. This CDR3 is CASMSRDRGHYGYTF. The CDR3 DNA is TGTGCCAGCATGTCCCGGGACAGGGGGCATTATGGCTACACCTTC.

The V gene is TRBV10-1, the J gene TRBJ2-7, with no clear D. Germline V gene sequence: CDR1 WNHNN, CDR2 SYGVQD (reference sequence). The CDR3 length is 14 residues. The V end lost 6 bases, the J end lost 5 bases, and 17 bases lay between the germline ends. The CDR3 sequence: CASRPVVWRNEQYF. The DNA for the CDR3 is TGCGCCAGCAGGCCCGTGGTCTGGCGGAACGAGCAGTACTTC.

This chain uses TRBV9 with TRBJ1-5; perhaps TRBD1 as D (5 bases). Looked up from germline, CDR1 is SGDLS and CDR2 is YYNGEE. The length of the CDR3 is 14 residues. Trimming left V 4 bases short and J 5 bases short, with 13 bases between. CDR3 nucleotides: TGTGCCAGCAGCAAGGTTGGGGGGGATCAGCCCCAGCATTTT. This gives the protein CASSKVGGDQPQHF.

The rearrangement joins TRBV4-1 to TRBJ2-7, with a possible D match to TRBD2 (6 bases). CDR1 and CDR2 from the germline V gene are MGHRA and YSYEKL. CDR3 length: 15 residues. Trimming shortened V by 4 bases and J by 6 bases, and 19 bases separated the two germline ends. In DNA, the CDR3 is TGCGCCAGCAGCCTCGCGGGACTGGGTACGGGCGAGCAGTACTTC. Amino acids: CASSLAGLGTGEQYF.

V is TRBV30 and J is TRBJ1-5, with 7 bases lining up with TRBD1. Losses at the gene ends were 0 bases for V and 3 bases for J; bases not matched to a gene: 8. The CDR3 loop spans 16 amino acids. The germline CDR1 and CDR2 sequences are GTSNPN and SVGIG (reference sequence). The CDR3 reads CAWSVGQAPHNQPQHF. The CDR3 DNA is TGTGCCTGGAGTGTAGGACAGGCGCCCCACAATCAGCCCCAGCATTTT.

The chain links TRBV2 to TRBJ1-1; D call uncertain. The CDR3 sequence is 14 residues long. Germline CDR1 is SNHLY and CDR2 is FYNNEI. The V end was cut by 3 bases, the J end by 2 bases, with 10 bases between. The CDR3 is CASSERQKNTEAFF. CDR3 DNA sequence: TGTGCCAGCAGTGAGCGGCAGAAAAACACTGAAGCTTTCTTT.

This chain joins TRBV6-5 and TRBJ1-5; tentatively, D is TRBD1 (6 bases). Trimming removed 6 bases from V and 2 bases from J, with 8 bases in between. The CDR3 has 13 amino acids. CDR1 and CDR2 (germline): MNHEY, SVGAGI. For the CDR3, the DNA is TGTGCCAGCAGGGGGGCAGGCAATCAGCCCCAGCATTTT. This gives the protein CASRGAGNQPQHF.

The V gene is TRBV28, the J gene TRBJ1-3, with D perhaps matching TRBD1 (5 bases). This CDR3 region has 15 residues. With 3 bases removed from V and 1 base from J, the gap between germline ends came to 10 bases. Germline V gene lookup returns CDR1 MDHEN and CDR2 SYDVKM. The CDR3 reads CASSLGQGSGNTIYF. The CDR3 region has the DNA TGTGCCAGCAGTTTGGGCCAGGGATCTGGAAACACCATATATTTT.

The V and J genes are TRBV2 and TRBJ1-3, with TRBD1 identical over 8 bases. Germline V gives CDR1 SNHLY, CDR2 FYNNEI. After removal of 8 bases from V and 0 bases from J, the junction contained 0 bases not matched to a gene. The CDR3 loop spans 13 amino acids. This chain's CDR3 is CASGQGSGNTIYF. CDR3 sequence (DNA): TGTGCCAGCGGACAGGGCTCTGGAAACACCATATATTTT.

This chain uses TRBV2 with TRBJ2-1; D not resolved. CDR1 and CDR2 from the germline V gene are SNHLY and FYNNEI. CDR3 length: 10 amino acids. V lost 5 bases, J lost 6 bases, and 2 bases lay in between. The CDR3 DNA follows: TGTGCCAGCAGTCTCAATGAGCAGTTCTTC. It is translated as CASSLNEQFF.

This clone has a handful of counts. This rearrangement joins TRBV19 to TRBJ2-7, with 10 positions matching TRBD2. V lost 10 bases, J lost 3 bases, and 18 bases stayed unmatched. This CDR3 contains 17 residues. Germline CDR1 and CDR2: LNHDA and SQIVND (reference sequence). The CDR3 region is CATSAEGLAGARYEQYF. As DNA, the CDR3 is TGTGCCACCTCTGCCGAGGGGCTAGCGGGGGCGCGCTACGAGCAGTACTTC.

The chain couples TRBV28 to TRBJ1-4, with TRBD1 as a possible D gene (6 bases). Germline CDR1 MDHEN, CDR2 SYDVKM. CDR3 length: 12 residues. V was pared by 5 bases and J by 7 bases, with 8 bases between. CDR3 DNA: TGTGCCAGCAGTGGACAGTTTGAAAAACTGTTTTTT. This gives the protein CASSGQFEKLFF.

This chain links TRBV25-1 with TRBJ1-5; the D is unclear. Trimming took 3 bases from V and 2 from J, leaving 14 bases between them. From germline, CDR1 is MGHDK and CDR2 SYGVNS. The CDR3 covers 16 residues. CDR3 sequence (DNA): TGTGCCAGCAGTGATAACGGAGGTTGGGGCAATCAGCCCCAGCATTTT. Encoded protein: CASSDNGGWGNQPQHF.

The chain has TRBV28 and TRBJ1-4; 12 positions match TRBD1. Trimming cost V 8 bases and J 7 bases; bases outside gene matches: 5. CDR3 length: 14 residues. Germline CDR1 MDHEN, CDR2 SYDVKM. DNA of the CDR3: TGTGCCAGCCTCCGGGACAGGGGGCTTGAAAAACTGTTTTTT. This sequence encodes CASLRDRGLEKLFF.

This clone was counted once. The chain uses TRBV28 and TRBJ1-5; D not certain. V lost 6 bases and J lost 2, with 17 bases in between. This CDR3 contains 16 residues. Looked up from germline, CDR1 is MDHEN and CDR2 is SYDVKM. The CDR3 loop reads CASRKEGMGGNQPQHF. The CDR3 coding sequence is TGTGCCAGCAGGAAGGAGGGAATGGGTGGCAATCAGCCCCAGCATTTT.

The J gene is TRBJ1-4, the V gene TRBV4-1, with 9 bases that match TRBD1. There are 16 residues in the CDR3. Germline assignment: CDR1 MGHRA and CDR2 YSYEKL. With 1 base clipped from V and 8 bases from J, the junction kept 8 bases outside the gene matches. The CDR3 bases are TGCGCCAGCAGCCAAGGGTTGGGGACAGGGAGGGAAAAACTGTTTTTT. This translates into CASSQGLGTGREKLFF.

This sequence joins TRBV1 and TRBJ1-2; the table assigns TRBD1, which was not confirmed against the DNA. TRBV1 is an annotated pseudogene. This CDR3 contains 18 residues. CDR3 bases: TGCACCAGCAGCCAAGATTCGGACAGCCACTATATCCCCTATGGCTACACCTTC. Its translation: CTSSQDSDSHYIPYGYTF.

A few counts support this clone. The chain joins TRBV30 to TRBJ1-6; D gene uncertain. V was clipped by 2 bases and J by 0 bases, with 8 bases between them. From germline, CDR1 is GTSNPN and CDR2 SVGIG (reference sequence). This CDR3 is 15 amino acids long. Written as DNA, the CDR3 is TGTGCCTGGAGTCAACTGAGCTCCTATAATTCACCCCTCCACTTT. This translates into CAWSQLSSYNSPLHF.

The chain has TRBV19 and TRBJ1-5; a weak D match, TRBD1 (6 bases). The germline V gene has CDR1 LNHDA and CDR2 SQIVND (reference sequence). This CDR3 is 12 amino acids long. Trimming pared 10 bases from V and 5 bases from J, leaving 12 bases between. The CDR3 nucleotides read TGTGCCAACCTGACAGGCCATCAGCCCCAGCATTTT. This gives the protein CANLTGHQPQHF.

As DNA, the CDR3 is TGTGCCAGCAACGGACAGGGGTATGGCTACACCTTC. Its translation: CASNGQGYGYTF. The rearrangement uses TRBV11-2 and TRBJ1-2; 9 bases are a match to TRBD1. The length of the CDR3 is 12 residues. V dropped 7 bases and J dropped 5; count of bases not matched to a gene: 2. Germline V gives CDR1 SGHAT, CDR2 FQNNGV. Using reference TRBV11-2 and TRBJ1-2 for the parts outside the CDR3, the full variable domain is EAGVAQSPRYKIIEKRQSVAFWCNPISGHATLYWYQQILGQGPKLLIQFQNNGVVDDSQLPKDRFSAERLKGVDSTLKIQPAKLEDSAVYLCASNGQGYGYTFGSGTRLTVV.

In DNA, the CDR3 is TGTGCCAGCAGTTTTTATGCGGCCCGTGAAGCCAAAAACATTCAGTACTTC. It yields the protein CASSFYAAREAKNIQYF. The chain carries TRBV28 and TRBJ2-4; no firm D call. V shed 3 bases and J shed 0 bases, with 15 bases lying between them. The CDR3 length is 17 residues. Per the germline V gene, CDR1 is MDHEN and CDR2 is SYDVKM.

The chain has TRBV14 and TRBJ2-3; the D gene is possibly TRBD1 (6 bases). This CDR3 contains 16 residues. The V and J ends lost 0 bases and 2 bases respectively, with 12 bases between them. Germline V gene data show CDR1 as SGHDN and CDR2 as FVKESK. The CDR3 here is CASSQDFGQLTDTQYF. The CDR3, as DNA: TGTGCCAGCAGCCAAGATTTCGGACAGCTCACAGATACGCAGTATTTT. The full variable domain, with the rest looked up from reference TRBV14 and TRBJ2-3, is EAGVTQFPSHSVIEKGQTVTLRCDPISGHDNLYWYRRVMGKEIKFLLHFVKESKQDESGMPNNRFLAERTGGTYSTLKVQPAELEDSGVYFCASSQDFGQLTDTQYFGPGTRLTVL.

This clone was picked up a small number of times. The gene calls are TRBV19 and TRBJ1-5; TRBD1 matches at 9 bases. Germline CDR1 reads LNHDA; CDR2 reads SQIVND (reference sequence). The CDR3 has 15 amino acids. The J segment lost 5 bases and the V segment lost 7 bases, leaving 9 bases of the junction unmatched. CDR3 residues: CASKRDRELDQPQHF. As DNA, the CDR3 is TGTGCCAGTAAAAGGGACAGGGAGTTGGATCAGCCCCAGCATTTT. Variable domain in full (rest from reference TRBV19 and TRBJ1-5): DGGITQSPKYLFRKEGQNVTLSCEQNLNHDAMYWYRQDPGQGLRLIYYSQIVNDFQKGDIAEGYSVSREKKESFPLTVTSAQKNPTAFYLCASKRDRELDQPQHFGDGTRLSIL.

V is TRBV7-6 and J is TRBJ2-3; 12 bases are shared with TRBD2. V shed 5 bases and J 4 bases; nucleotides not matched to a gene: 13. The CDR3 is 18 residues long. Looked up from germline, CDR1 is SGHVS and CDR2 is FNYEAQ. CDR3 protein: CASSDTGLAGSWSDTQYF. The CDR3 bases are TGTGCCAGCAGCGATACCGGACTAGCGGGGTCGTGGTCAGATACGCAGTATTTT.

The chain uses TRBV2 and TRBJ1-5; TRBD1 might be the D (6 bases). V was pared by 5 bases and J by 1 base, with 15 bases between. The CDR3 sequence is 16 residues long. Germline CDR1 reads SNHLY; CDR2 reads FYNNEI. The CDR3 protein is CASSPHWTASNQPQHF. CDR3 sequence (DNA): TGTGCCAGCAGTCCTCACTGGACAGCCAGCAATCAGCCCCAGCATTTT.

V and J are TRBV6-6 and TRBJ1-6, with 9 positions matching TRBD1. The length of the CDR3 is 16 residues. Germline CDR1 reads MNHNY; CDR2 reads SVGAGI (reference sequence). J gave up 8 bases and V 1 base, and 6 bases lay outside the gene matches. DNA of the CDR3: TGTGCCAGCAGTTACTTCGACAGGGGGTTGGATTCACCCCTCCACTTT. It encodes CASSYFDRGLDSPLHF.